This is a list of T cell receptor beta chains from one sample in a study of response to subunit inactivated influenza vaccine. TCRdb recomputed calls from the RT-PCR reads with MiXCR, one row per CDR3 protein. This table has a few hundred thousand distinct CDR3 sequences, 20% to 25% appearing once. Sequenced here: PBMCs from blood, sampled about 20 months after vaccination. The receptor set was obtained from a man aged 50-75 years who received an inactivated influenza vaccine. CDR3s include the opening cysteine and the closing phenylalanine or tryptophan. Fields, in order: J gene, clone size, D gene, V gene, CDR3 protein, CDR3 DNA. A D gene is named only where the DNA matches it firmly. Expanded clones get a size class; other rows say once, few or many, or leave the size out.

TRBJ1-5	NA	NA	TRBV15	CATRPREFNQPQHF	TGTGCCACCAGACCTAGGGAGTTCAATCAGCCCCAGCATTTT
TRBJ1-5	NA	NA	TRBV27	CASRPLTGPQPQHF	TGTGCCAGCAGACCACTCACAGGGCCTCAGCCCCAGCATTTT
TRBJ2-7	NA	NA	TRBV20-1	CSARGLGRTYEQYF	TGCAGTGCTAGAGGTTTAGGGCGAACCTACGAGCAGTACTTC
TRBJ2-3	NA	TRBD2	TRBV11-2	CASSFVHGGRSGADTQYF	TGTGCCAGCAGCTTCGTTCACGGCGGGAGGTCAGGGGCAGATACGCAGTATTTT
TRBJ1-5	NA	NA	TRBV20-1	CSARPGRAQPQHF	TGCAGTGCTAGGCCAGGGAGGGCTCAGCCCCAGCATTTT
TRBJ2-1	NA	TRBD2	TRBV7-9	CASSYQPSGRFYNEQFF	TGTGCCAGCAGCTACCAGCCAAGCGGGAGGTTCTACAATGAGCAGTTCTTC
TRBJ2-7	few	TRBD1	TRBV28	CASRETGGSSYEQYF	TGTGCCAGCAGAGAGACAGGGGGGAGCTCCTACGAGCAGTACTTC
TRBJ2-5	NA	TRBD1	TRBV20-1	CSAVRDRGDRTQYF	TGCAGTGCTGTAAGGGACAGGGGGGACCGGACCCAGTACTTC
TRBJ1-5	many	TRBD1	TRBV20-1	CSATQGAGGQPQHF	TGCAGTGCTACACAGGGGGCGGGGGGTCAGCCCCAGCATTTT
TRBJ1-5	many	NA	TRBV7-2	CASSVSNQPQHF	TGTGCCAGCAGCGTAAGCAATCAGCCCCAGCATTTT
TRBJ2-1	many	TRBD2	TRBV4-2	CASSQDEELAGVFPDNEQFF	TGTGCCAGCAGCCAAGATGAGGAACTAGCGGGAGTTTTTCCCGACAATGAGCAGTTCTTC
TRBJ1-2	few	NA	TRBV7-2	CASSFSGRDDYTF	TGTGCCAGCAGCTTCTCAGGTCGAGATGACTACACCTTC
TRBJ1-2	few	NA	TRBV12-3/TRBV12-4	CASSFISGGGYTF	TGTGCCAGCAGTTTCATATCGGGGGGAGGCTACACCTTC
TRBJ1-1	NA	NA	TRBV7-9	CAVPWASNTEAFF	TGTGCCGTCCCATGGGCCAGCAACACTGAAGCTTTCTTT
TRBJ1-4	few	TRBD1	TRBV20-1	CSARGQGADSEKLFF	TGCAGTGCACGAGGACAGGGGGCTGATAGTGAAAAACTGTTTTTT
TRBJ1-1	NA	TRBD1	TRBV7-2	CASSFPGQIMTTEAFF	TGTGCCAGCAGCTTCCCGGGACAGATAATGACCACTGAAGCTTTCTTT
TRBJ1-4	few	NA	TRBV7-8	CASSPLRWGKIGEKLFF	TGTGCCAGCAGCCCCCTCCGCTGGGGGAAAATTGGGGAAAAACTGTTTTTT
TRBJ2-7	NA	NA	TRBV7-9	CAGSAIGLGEYEQYF	TGTGCCGGCAGCGCAATAGGACTTGGCGAATACGAGCAGTACTTC
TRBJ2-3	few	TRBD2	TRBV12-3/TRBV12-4	CASSLTSGGTDTQYF	TGTGCCAGCAGTTTAACTAGCGGGGGAACAGATACGCAGTATTTT
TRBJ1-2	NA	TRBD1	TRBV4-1	CASSRTGAGNYGYTF	TGCGCCAGCAGCCGAACAGGGGCGGGTAACTATGGCTACACCTTC
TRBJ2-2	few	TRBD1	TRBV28	CASRILPGQGYTGELFF	TGTGCCAGCAGAATTTTACCGGGACAGGGGTACACCGGGGAGCTGTTTTTT
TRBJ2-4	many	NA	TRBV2	CASSGNWDGKTKNIQYF	TGTGCCAGCAGTGGTAATTGGGACGGGAAAACTAAAAACATTCAGTACTTC
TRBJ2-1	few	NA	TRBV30	CAWSEGRGRRRTYNEQFF	TGTGCCTGGAGTGAGGGGAGGGGGCGGAGGAGAACTTACAATGAGCAGTTCTTC
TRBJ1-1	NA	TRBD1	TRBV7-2	CASNRGAMNTEAFF	TGTGCCAGCAACAGGGGCGCCATGAACACTGAAGCTTTCTTT
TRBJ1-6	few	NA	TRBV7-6	CASSSTSYNSPLHF	TGTGCCAGCAGTTCCACCTCCTATAATTCACCCCTCCACTTT
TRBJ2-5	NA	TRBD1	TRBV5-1	CASSLLPPDRGLETQYF	TGCGCCAGCAGCTTGTTACCCCCGGACAGGGGGCTGGAGACCCAGTACTTC
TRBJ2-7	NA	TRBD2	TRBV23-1	CASSHTSGSPLEQYF	TGCGCCAGCAGCCACACTAGCGGGAGCCCGCTCGAGCAGTACTTC
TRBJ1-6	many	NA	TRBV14	CASSQANSPLHF	TGTGCCAGCAGCCAAGCAAATTCACCCCTCCACTTT
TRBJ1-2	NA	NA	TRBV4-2	CASSQDLAEAGYGYTF	TGTGCCAGCAGCCAAGATCTGGCCGAGGCTGGGTATGGCTACACCTTC
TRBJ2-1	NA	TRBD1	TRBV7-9	CASSLLGQDREFF	TGTGCCAGCAGCTTATTGGGGCAGGACAGGGAGTTCTTC
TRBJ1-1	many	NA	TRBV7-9	CASSLQGRNTEAFF	TGTGCCAGCAGTTTGCAGGGCCGTAACACTGAAGCTTTCTTT
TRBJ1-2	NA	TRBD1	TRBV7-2	CASSRGQALGYGYTF	TGTGCCAGCAGCCGAGGACAGGCCCTAGGCTATGGCTACACCTTC
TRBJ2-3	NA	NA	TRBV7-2	CASSSAGNTDTQYF	TGTGCCAGCAGCTCGGCTGGGAACACAGATACGCAGTATTTT
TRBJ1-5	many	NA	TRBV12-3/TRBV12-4	CASRVGRQPQHF	TGTGCCAGCCGGGTGGGGAGGCAGCCCCAGCATTTT
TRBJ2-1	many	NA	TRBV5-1	CASSGDNEQFF	TGCGCCAGCAGCGGTGACAATGAGCAGTTCTTC
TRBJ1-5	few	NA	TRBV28	CASSFRFSDSNQPQHF	TGTGCCAGCAGTTTTCGTTTCAGCGATAGCAATCAGCCCCAGCATTTT
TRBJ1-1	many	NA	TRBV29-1	CSPGGSNAGGACTEAFF	TGCAGCCCTGGGGGTTCTAACGCTGGGGGGGCCTGCACTGAAGCTTTCTTT
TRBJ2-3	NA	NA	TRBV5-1	CASSLGDRRTDTQYF	TGCGCCAGCAGCTTGGGTGACCGACGCACAGATACGCAGTATTTT
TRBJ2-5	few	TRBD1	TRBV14	CASSWGTGQLETQYF	TGTGCCAGCAGCTGGGGGACAGGGCAGTTGGAGACCCAGTACTTC
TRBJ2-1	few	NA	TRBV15	CATSRSLGPTTYNEQFF	TGTGCCACCAGCAGAAGCCTAGGACCAACCACCTACAATGAGCAGTTCTTC
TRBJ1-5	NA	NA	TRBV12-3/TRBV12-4	CASSSDGVNQPQHF	TGTGCCAGCAGCTCCGACGGAGTCAATCAGCCCCAGCATTTT
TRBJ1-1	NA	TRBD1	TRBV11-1	CASSSHKGDRGRFMNTEAFF	TGTGCCAGCAGCTCGCATAAGGGCGACAGGGGGCGGTTCATGAACACTGAAGCTTTCTTT
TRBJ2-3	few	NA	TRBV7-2	CASSPLDGTDTQYF	TGTGCCAGCAGCCCCCTCGACGGTACAGATACGCAGTATTTT
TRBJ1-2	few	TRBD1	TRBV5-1	CASRLESPVGTGARLMGYTF	TGCGCCAGCAGACTGGAGAGTCCCGTGGGGACAGGGGCCAGGTTGATGGGCTACACCTTC
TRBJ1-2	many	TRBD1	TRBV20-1	CSAMGQGADGYTF	TGCAGTGCTATGGGCCAGGGGGCCGATGGCTACACCTTC
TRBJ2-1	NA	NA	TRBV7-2	CASSRGRGPFLYNEQFF	TGTGCCAGCAGCCGAGGCAGGGGCCCCTTCTTGTACAATGAGCAGTTCTTC
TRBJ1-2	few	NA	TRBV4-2	CASSLGRDANYGYTF	TGTGCCAGCAGCCTTGGGCGGGACGCTAACTATGGCTACACCTTC
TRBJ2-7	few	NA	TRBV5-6	CASSVTYEQYF	TGTGCCAGCAGCGTTACCTACGAGCAGTACTTC
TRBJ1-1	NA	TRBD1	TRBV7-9	CASSRGPGQGVNTEAFF	TGTGCCAGCAGCCGTGGACCGGGACAGGGGGTGAACACTGAAGCTTTCTTT
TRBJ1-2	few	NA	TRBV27	CASSLRRSSLNYGYTF	TGTGCCAGCAGTTTACGTCGCAGCTCGCTCAACTATGGCTACACCTTC
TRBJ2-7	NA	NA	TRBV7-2	CASSTDTGTHEQYF	TGTGCCAGCAGCACGGACACCGGGACTCACGAGCAGTACTTC
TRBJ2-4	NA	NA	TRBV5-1	CASSLEGAKNIQYF	TGCGCCAGCAGCTTGGAGGGGGCCAAAAACATTCAGTACTTC
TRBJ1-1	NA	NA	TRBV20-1	CSALWGYGTEAFF	TGCAGTGCTTTATGGGGGTACGGCACTGAAGCTTTCTTT
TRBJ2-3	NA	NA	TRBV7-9	CASSLVSLSTDTQYF	TGTGCCAGCAGCTTAGTTAGCCTCAGCACAGATACGCAGTATTTT
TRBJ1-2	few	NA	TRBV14	CASSPLPGLGYTF	TGTGCCAGCAGCCCATTACCCGGCCTAGGCTACACCTTC
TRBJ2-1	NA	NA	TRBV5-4	CASSGTRGGHSYNEQFF	TGTGCCAGCAGCGGGACCCGCGGGGGCCACTCCTACAATGAGCAGTTCTTC
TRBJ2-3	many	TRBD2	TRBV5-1	CASSFGTSGSTDTQYF	TGCGCCAGCAGCTTCGGGACTAGCGGTAGCACAGATACGCAGTATTTT
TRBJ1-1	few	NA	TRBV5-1	CASSLNARNTEAFF	TGCGCCAGCAGCTTAAACGCCAGGAACACTGAAGCTTTCTTT
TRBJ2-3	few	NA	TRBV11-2	CASSQEGGGVDTQYF	TGTGCCAGCAGCCAGGAGGGGGGGGGCGTAGATACGCAGTATTTT
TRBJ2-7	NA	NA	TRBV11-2	CASSLEWADNEQYF	TGTGCCAGCAGCTTAGAGTGGGCGGATAACGAGCAGTACTTC